One and the same sample provided the 21 T cell receptor beta chains below, sequenced in a study of T cell repertoires in cytomegalovirus infection (dated by TCRdb to between 2019 and 2020). No antigen has been assigned to these receptors. The sequencer listed for this sample is Illumina HiSeq 1500. The public reads were reprocessed in TCRdb via fastp at Q25 and MiXCR, keeping in-frame beta chains. Each CDR3 protein appears once, grouped with its most common genes and DNA. The sample table lists about 740,000 distinct CDR3 sequences, roughly 36% of them with a count of one. 18% of the sample goes to the ten largest clones. The sample's treatment or condition, from its label and the paper: in vitro stimulation with specific CMV peptide epitopes to enrich CMV-specific T cells. The input for sequencing was cultured PBMCs, taken from culture after CMV antigen stimulation. The receptor source for this set is a human donor in good health (CMV status not recorded). Some clones in this sample may be carry-over from other donors' samples.

This chain links TRBV18 with TRBJ2-5, with 7 bases aligning to TRBD1. The germline CDR1 and CDR2 sequences are KGHSH and LQKENI. This CDR3 spans 16 amino acids. With V trimmed by 2 bases and J by 3 bases, 9 bases remained unmatched. The CDR3 here is CASSPGPWTGEETQYF. The CDR3 nucleotides are TGTGCCAGCTCACCAGGTCCCTGGACAGGTGAAGAGACCCAGTACTTC.

This clonotype has more than one count but fewer than ten. This chain links TRBV2 with TRBJ1-6, with TRBD1 matching over 7 bases. CDR1 SNHLY and CDR2 FYNNEI come from the germline V gene. The CDR3 contains 14 residues. Trimming cost V 6 bases and J 4 bases; bases outside gene matches: 3. CDR3 in DNA: TGTGCCAGCAGAGGGACAGATTATAATTCACCCCTCCACTTT. It is translated as CASRGTDYNSPLHF.

Only a few counts were recorded for this clonotype. The chain links TRBV12-3 or TRBV12-4 to TRBJ1-6, with TRBD1 identical over 9 bases. V lost 6 bases and J lost 8; bases outside the gene matches: 8. The CDR3 totals 15 residues. This CDR3 reads CASRGQGLGDSPLHF. In DNA form, the CDR3 reads TGTGCCAGCAGGGGACAGGGTTTGGGGGATTCACCCCTCCACTTT.

The chain couples TRBV7-8 to TRBJ2-7; D uncertain. Germline values: CDR1 SGHVS, CDR2 FQNEAQ. The CDR3 is 15 amino acids. V was pared by 3 bases and J by 2 bases, with 14 bases between. The CDR3 nucleotides are TGTGCCAGCAGCTTGGCCCTCGAAGGAACCTACGAGCAGTACTTC. It translates to CASSLALEGTYEQYF.

The chain employs TRBV6-1 and TRBJ2-4; 10 nucleotides match TRBD1. CDR1 is MNHNS, CDR2 SASEGT, per germline. The CDR3 sequence is 15 residues long. With 7 bases clipped from V and 2 bases from J, the junction kept 5 bases outside the gene matches. CDR3 nucleotides: TGTGCCAGCACTCGACAGGGGGCTACCAAAAACATTCAGTACTTC. Protein product: CASTRQGATKNIQYF.

The chain uses TRBV12-3 or TRBV12-4 and TRBJ2-1; D gene unclear. Trimming shortened V by 1 base and J by 5 bases, and 9 bases separated the two germline ends. This CDR3 contains 14 residues. CDR3 bases: TGTGCCAGCAGTTTAGGATACCAAGACAATGAGCAGTTCTTC. It specifies CASSLGYQDNEQFF.

This clonotype was observed a handful of times. The chain links TRBV5-4 to TRBJ2-1, with D perhaps being TRBD1 or TRBD2 (5 bases each). CDR1 is SGHNT, CDR2 YYREEE, per germline (reference sequence). V lost 0 bases, J lost 5 bases, and 12 bases lay in between. This CDR3 has 15 amino acids. The CDR3 DNA follows: TGTGCCAGCAGCTTGGGTGGGATGGGGGACAATGAGCAGTTCTTC. Translated: CASSLGGMGDNEQFF. The full variable domain, with the rest looked up from reference TRBV5-4 and TRBJ2-1, is ETGVTQSPTHLIKTRGQQVTLRCSSQSGHNTVSWYQQALGQGPQFIFQYYREEENGRGNFPPRFSGLQFPNYSSELNVNALELDDSALYLCASSLGGMGDNEQFFGPGTRLTVL.

The J gene is TRBJ2-2, the V gene TRBV6-1; the D gene is possibly TRBD2 (6 bases). CDR1 is MNHNS, CDR2 SASEGT, per germline. The CDR3 has 13 residues. Trimming shortened V by 10 bases and J by 6 bases, and 15 bases separated the two germline ends. CDR3 DNA sequence: TGTGCCACAAGGGAGGCCCTGGCCGGGGAGCTGTTTTTT. Translating gives CATREALAGELFF.

The V call is TRBV15, the J call TRBJ1-2; 9 bases match TRBD1. V was pared by 0 bases and J by 5 bases, with 1 base of the junction left unmatched. Germline loops: CDR1 LNHNV, CDR2 YYDKDF (reference sequence). The CDR3 totals 14 residues. The CDR3 bases are TGTGCCACCAGCAGAGAAGGGACAGGGTATGGCTACACCTTC. The encoded protein is CATSREGTGYGYTF.

This clonotype has more than one count but fewer than ten. The chain is built from TRBV19 and TRBJ1-2, with 7 positions matching TRBD1. There are 16 residues in the CDR3. Per the germline V gene, CDR1 is LNHDA and CDR2 is SQIVND (reference sequence). The trim removed 3 bases at V and 0 bases at J, leaving 7 bases unmatched. CDR3 in DNA: TGTGCCAGTAGTATCCCGACAGGGCCAGCTAACTATGGCTACACCTTC. Translation: CASSIPTGPANYGYTF.

V and J are TRBV28 and TRBJ1-5; TRBD1 is a possible D gene (5 bases). This CDR3 region has 14 residues. With 5 bases removed from V and 3 bases from J, the gap between germline ends came to 11 bases. The germline V gene has CDR1 MDHEN and CDR2 SYDVKM. CDR3 coding DNA: TGTGCCAGCAGTGGGGGGGGACCCAATCAGCCCCAGCATTTT. It encodes CASSGGGPNQPQHF.

The V call is TRBV20-1, the J call TRBJ2-3; D might be TRBD2 (5 bases). CDR1 and CDR2 (germline): DFQATT, SNEGSKA (reference sequence). V was clipped by 7 bases and J by 6 bases, with 14 bases between them. The CDR3 has 12 amino acids. CDR3 nucleotides: TGCAGTGTCTCACTAAGCGGCGATACGCAGTATTTT. Amino acid sequence: CSVSLSGDTQYF.

This clonotype occurred a few times. V usage is TRBV7-9 and J usage is TRBJ2-5; D could derive from TRBD1 or TRBD2 (6 bases each). V lost 5 bases and J lost 4, with 14 bases in between. The length of the CDR3 is 14 residues. Per germline, CDR1 SEHNR and CDR2 FQNEAQ (reference sequence). The CDR3 region has the DNA TGTGCCAGCAGCCTCTCGGGGGCAGGAGAGACCCAGTACTTC. This gives the protein CASSLSGAGETQYF.

The chain carries TRBV19 and TRBJ2-7; D ambiguous. V lost 0 bases, J lost 0 bases, and 15 bases lay in between. This CDR3 is built from 17 residues. Germline lookup yields CDR1 LNHDA and CDR2 SQIVND (reference sequence). CDR3 sequence: CASSIEKRRTRSYEQYF. CDR3 bases: TGTGCCAGTAGTATAGAAAAACGGCGGACCCGCTCCTACGAGCAGTACTTC.

The chain has TRBV5-1 and TRBJ2-7, with D uncertain. The V and J ends lost 0 bases and 6 bases respectively, with 16 bases between them. CDR1 SGHRS and CDR2 YFSETQ come from the germline V gene. CDR3 size: 15 residues. The CDR3 coding sequence is TGCGCCAGCAGCTTGGCCGGACCCGCTGCCAGCGAGCAGTACTTC. Its protein is CASSLAGPAASEQYF.

This clonotype was recorded a few times. The rearrangement uses TRBV7-2 and TRBJ2-7; 8 bases align to TRBD2. The CDR3 length is 13 residues. Germline CDR1 reads SGHTA; CDR2 reads FQGNSA. The ends lost 3 bases at V and 9 bases at J; junction bases unmatched: 7. The CDR3 region has the DNA TGTGCCAGCAGCTTGGCCCGGGGGGGTTGGCAGTACTTC. Its translation is CASSLARGGWQYF. The variable domain in full, with the rest retrieved from reference TRBV7-2 and TRBJ2-7, is GAGVSQSPSNKVTEKGKDVELRCDPISGHTALYWYRQSLGQGLEFLIYFQGNSAPDKSGLPSDRFSAERTGGSVSTLTIQRTQQEDSAVYLCASSLARGGWQYFGPGTRLTVT.

The count of this clonotype is one. The V call is TRBV25-1, the J call TRBJ2-1, with no clear D. Trimming stripped 2 bases from V and 7 bases from J, with 12 bases between. Per the germline V gene, CDR1 is MGHDK and CDR2 is SYGVNS. The CDR3 sequence is 14 residues long. Here the CDR3 reads CASSEPAAPNEQFF. The DNA for the CDR3 is TGTGCCAGCAGTGAACCCGCGGCCCCAAATGAGCAGTTCTTC.

The chain is built from TRBV15 and TRBJ2-5, with 11 bases lining up with TRBD2. Germline lookup yields CDR1 LNHNV and CDR2 YYDKDF (reference sequence). V shed 0 bases, J shed 1 base, and the junction held 7 bases outside the gene matches. This CDR3 has 18 residues. The chain's CDR3 is CATSRDSDSGRAQETQYF. The CDR3 coding sequence is TGTGCCACCAGCAGAGATTCGGATAGCGGGAGGGCCCAAGAGACCCAGTACTTC. Together with reference TRBV15 and TRBJ2-5, the CDR3 gives the full variable domain: DAMVIQNPRYQVTQFGKPVTLSCSQTLNHNVMYWYQQKSSQAPKLLFHYYDKDFNNEADTPDNFQSRRPNTSFCFLDIRSPGLGDTAMYLCATSRDSDSGRAQETQYFGPGTRLLVL.

The chain combines TRBV12-3 or TRBV12-4 with TRBJ2-2, with no clear D. V was trimmed by 1 base and J by 7 bases, leaving 7 bases between them. The CDR3 contains 13 residues. CDR3 sequence: CASSLGWSGELFF. In DNA form, the CDR3 reads TGTGCCAGCAGTTTAGGGTGGAGCGGGGAGCTGTTTTTT.

This chain links TRBV20-1 with TRBJ1-3; 9 bases are a match to TRBD1. In germline, CDR1 is DFQATT, CDR2 SNEGSKA (reference sequence). The V segment lost 5 bases and the J segment 6 bases; nucleotides outside the gene matches: 5. This CDR3 region has 13 residues. The CDR3 DNA reads as TGCAGTGCTGCCGGGACAGGGATAAACACCATATATTTT. The encoded protein is CSAAGTGINTIYF.

The J gene is TRBJ2-3, the V gene TRBV18; 10 bases are a match to TRBD2. Germline CDR1 reads KGHSH; CDR2 reads LQKENI. The ends lost 3 bases at V and 7 bases at J; junction bases unmatched: 7. The CDR3 runs to 15 residues. CDR3 sequence reads: CASSPSGRAVYTQYF. Here the CDR3 DNA reads TGTGCCAGCTCACCCAGCGGGAGGGCGGTTTATACGCAGTATTTT.